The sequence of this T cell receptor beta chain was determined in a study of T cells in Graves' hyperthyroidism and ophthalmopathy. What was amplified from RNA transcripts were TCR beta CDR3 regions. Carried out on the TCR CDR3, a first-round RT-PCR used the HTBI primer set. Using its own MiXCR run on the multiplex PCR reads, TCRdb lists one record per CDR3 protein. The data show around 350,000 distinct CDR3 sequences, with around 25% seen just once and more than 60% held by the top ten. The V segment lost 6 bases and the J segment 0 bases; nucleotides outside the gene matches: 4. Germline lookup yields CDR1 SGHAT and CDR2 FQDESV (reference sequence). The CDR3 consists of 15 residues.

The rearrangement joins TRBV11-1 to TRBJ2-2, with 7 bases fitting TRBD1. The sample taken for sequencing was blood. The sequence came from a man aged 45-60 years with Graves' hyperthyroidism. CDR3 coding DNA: TGTGCCAGCAGATCGGGACAGTCGAACACCGGGGAGCTGTTTTTT. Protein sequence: CASRSGQSNTGELFF. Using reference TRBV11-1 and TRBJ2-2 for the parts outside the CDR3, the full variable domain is EAEVAQSPRYKITEKSQAVAFWCDPISGHATLYWYRQILGQGPELLVQFQDESVVDDSQLPKDRFSAERLKGVDSTLKIQPAELGDSAMYLCASRSGQSNTGELFFGEGSRLTVL.